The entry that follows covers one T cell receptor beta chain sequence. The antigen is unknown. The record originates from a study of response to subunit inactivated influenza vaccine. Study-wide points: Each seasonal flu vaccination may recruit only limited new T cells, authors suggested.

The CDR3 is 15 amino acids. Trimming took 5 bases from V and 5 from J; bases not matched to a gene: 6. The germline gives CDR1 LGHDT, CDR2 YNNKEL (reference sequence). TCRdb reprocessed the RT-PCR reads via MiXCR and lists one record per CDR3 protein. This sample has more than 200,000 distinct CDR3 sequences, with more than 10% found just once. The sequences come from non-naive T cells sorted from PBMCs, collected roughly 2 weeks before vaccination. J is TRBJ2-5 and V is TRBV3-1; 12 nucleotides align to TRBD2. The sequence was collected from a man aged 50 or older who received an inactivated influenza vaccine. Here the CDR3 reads CASSYSLAGGETQYF. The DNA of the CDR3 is TGTGCCAGCAGCTACAGTCTAGCGGGAGGGGAGACCCAGTACTTC.